One and the same sample provided the 30 T cell receptor beta chains below, sequenced in a study of blood T cells in healthy people across ages. A second about 7 to 12 cycle PCR used barcoded and J-beta primers. MiXCR, run by TCRdb on the 5' RACE reads, gives a single entry per CDR3 protein. The profile shows fewer than 600,000 distinct CDR3 sequences, over 25% of them singletons. The same specimen was also included in a second study, on T cells of mothers and their children.

Sequencing was carried out using blood. The source of these receptors is a boy between 2 and 10 years old in good health.

The chain recombines TRBV4-3 with TRBJ2-5; D might be TRBD1 (5 bases). Germline V gene lookup returns CDR1 LGHNA and CDR2 YSLEER. The CDR3 contains 16 residues. Trimming pared 1 base from V and 1 base from J, leaving 13 bases between. The CDR3 DNA is TGCGCCAGCAGCCAAGCGACAGACAGTCCCCAAGAGACCCAGTACTTC. This gives the protein CASSQATDSPQETQYF.

In regard to this clonotype: The junction differs from germline at one of its ends, possibly a read error. The genes are TRBV20-1 and TRBJ2-5; D is possibly TRBD2 (7 bases). This CDR3 has 14 residues. Per the germline V gene, CDR1 is DFQATT and CDR2 is SNEGSKA (reference sequence). The CDR3 bases are TGCAGTGCTAGTAGGGGGGGGTCCCAAGAGACCCAGTACTTT. It translates to CSASRGGSQETQYF.

The chain carries TRBV9 and TRBJ2-5; maybe TRBD2 (6 bases). Looked up from germline, CDR1 is SGDLS and CDR2 is YYNGEE. This CDR3 comprises 14 residues. V was shortened by 0 bases and J by 5 bases, with 11 bases between the two germline ends. This CDR3 is CASSVESRGETQYF. The CDR3 bases are TGTGCCAGCAGCGTAGAATCTCGGGGGGAGACCCAGTACTTC.

This clonotype was observed a handful of times. V and J are TRBV30 and TRBJ2-7; 8 nucleotides align to TRBD1. The CDR3 has 12 residues. V was pared by 0 bases and J by 6 bases, with 1 base of the junction left unmatched. Germline CDR1 reads GTSNPN; CDR2 reads SVGIG (reference sequence). The CDR3 spells CAWSVQGGEQYF. Here the CDR3 DNA reads TGTGCCTGGAGTGTACAGGGGGGCGAGCAGTACTTC.

Only a few counts were recorded for this clonotype. CDR3: CASSQGPGQGENIQYF. CDR3 nucleotides: TGTGCCAGCAGCCAAGGTCCGGGACAGGGGGAAAACATTCAGTACTTC. V is TRBV14 and J is TRBJ2-4; 11 nucleotides agree with TRBD1. Germline CDR1 SGHDN, CDR2 FVKESK. This CDR3 has 16 residues. The trim removed 1 base at V and 5 bases at J, leaving 4 bases unmatched.

V usage is TRBV10-3 and J usage is TRBJ2-4, with a possible D match to TRBD1 (5 bases). Germline V CDR1 and CDR2: ENHRY, SYGVKD. CDR3 length: 13 amino acids. V lost 4 bases to trimming and J lost 8 bases, with 12 bases between them. As DNA, the CDR3 is TGTGCCATCAGTGCCACAGGATTGGACATTCAGTACTTC. It codes for CAISATGLDIQYF.

CDR3 sequence reads: CASSWGPRRTQYF. Written as DNA, the CDR3 is TGCGCCAGCAGCTGGGGACCCCGGCGGACCCAGTACTTC. V usage is TRBV5-1 and J usage is TRBJ2-5; D is possibly TRBD1 or TRBD2 (5 bases each). This CDR3 is built from 13 residues. Looked up from germline, CDR1 is SGHRS and CDR2 is YFSETQ. V was cut by 3 bases and J by 7 bases, with 13 bases left in between.

This clonotype was found a few times. V is TRBV20-1 and J is TRBJ2-5; 8 bases match TRBD1. CDR3 length: 15 residues. Germline assignment: CDR1 DFQATT and CDR2 SNEGSKA (reference sequence). Trimming took 2 bases from V and 2 from J; bases not matched to a gene: 7. This CDR3 is CSARPGQGSQETQYF. DNA for the CDR3: TGCAGTGCTAGACCCGGACAGGGCTCACAAGAGACCCAGTACTTC.

This chain connects TRBV10-1 to TRBJ2-7; possible D gene TRBD1, 6 bases. The CDR3 contains 13 residues. The germline V gene has CDR1 WNHNN and CDR2 SYGVQD (reference sequence). The V gene lost 4 bases and the J gene lost 7 bases, with 14 bases spanning the gap. Here the CDR3 DNA reads TGCGCCAGCAGTGGCTGGGTTCAGGGGGAGCAGTACTTC. Its protein is CASSGWVQGEQYF.

This chain links TRBV28 with TRBJ1-2; D is ambiguous. The CDR3 consists of 14 residues. Germline CDR1 is MDHEN and CDR2 is SYDVKM. Trimming took off 5 bases at V and 8 bases at J, with 18 bases between the two ends. The CDR3 here is CASSLPTDWRGYTF. The DNA for the CDR3 is TGTGCCAGCAGTCTCCCGACGGACTGGCGGGGCTACACCTTC.

This chain uses TRBV29-1 with TRBJ1-1; D not resolved. Trimming pared 6 bases from V and 4 bases from J, leaving 9 bases between. This CDR3 spans 11 amino acids. Germline V gene data show CDR1 as SQVTM and CDR2 as ANQGSEA. The CDR3 DNA follows: TGCAGCGTGACGACCATCACTGAAGCTTTCTTT. Protein product: CSVTTITEAFF.

Only a few counts were recorded for this clonotype. The chain joins TRBV12-3 or TRBV12-4 to TRBJ2-5; either TRBD1 or TRBD2 may fit D (6 bases each). The CDR3 consists of 14 residues. V lost 6 bases and J 1 base, leaving 12 bases between the germline ends. CDR3 loop: CASRGGGFQETQYF. The CDR3 region has the DNA TGTGCCAGCAGGGGGGGCGGGTTCCAAGAGACCCAGTACTTC.

The J gene is TRBJ2-3, the V gene TRBV2; the match to TRBD2 covers 7 bases. The V and J ends lost 4 bases and 1 base, in that order; junction bases with no gene match: 8. The CDR3 loop spans 16 amino acids. Germline-derived CDR1 and CDR2 are SNHLY and FYNNEI. For the CDR3, the DNA is TGTGCCAGCAGTGTGGGGCTAGCGGAACGCACAGATACGCAGTATTTT. It is translated as CASSVGLAERTDTQYF.

The rearrangement links TRBV4-1 to TRBJ2-5, with D possibly matching TRBD2 (5 bases). CDR1 is MGHRA and CDR2 is YSYEKL in the germline V gene. The CDR3 is 16 amino acids. The germline V and J ends were trimmed by 1 base and 7 bases, with 19 bases remaining between them. The CDR3 coding sequence is TGCGCCAGCAGCCAAGCTTCAGGCCTAGGACTGGGGACCCAGTACTTC. It translates to CASSQASGLGLGTQYF.

The genes are TRBV7-9 and TRBJ2-1; 10 positions match TRBD2. Germline CDR1 and CDR2: SEHNR and FQNEAQ (reference sequence). The CDR3 loop spans 17 amino acids. Losses at the gene ends were 1 base for V and 4 bases for J; bases not matched to a gene: 7. The CDR3 sequence: CASSLVAGGPKYNEQFF. The DNA for the CDR3 is TGTGCCAGCAGCTTAGTAGCGGGAGGACCTAAGTACAATGAGCAGTTCTTC.

This clonotype has at least ten counts. The genes are TRBV4-2 and TRBJ1-4, with a weak D call TRBD1 (5 bases). The V end was cut by 4 bases, the J end by 8 bases, with 14 bases between. The germline gives CDR1 LGHNA, CDR2 YNFKEQ. The length of the CDR3 is 14 residues. The CDR3: CASSPEGLGEKLFF. In DNA form, the CDR3 reads TGTGCCAGCAGCCCTGAGGGGTTGGGGGAAAAACTGTTTTTT.

The sample holds a few counts of this clonotype. V and J are TRBV13 and TRBJ2-5; 9 bases fit TRBD2. Germline V gene data show CDR1 as PRHDT and CDR2 as FYEKMQ (reference sequence). The CDR3 has 16 residues. Losses at the gene ends were 5 bases for V and 1 base for J; bases not matched to a gene: 8. For the CDR3, the DNA is TGTGCCAGCAGCCGAGGCGGACTAGCGCCCCAAGAGACCCAGTACTTC. Protein product: CASSRGGLAPQETQYF.

This clonotype appeared a few times. V is TRBV30 and J is TRBJ1-6; no firm D call. CDR1 GTSNPN and CDR2 SVGIG come from the germline V gene (reference sequence). V was clipped by 4 bases and J by 14 bases, with 12 bases between them. The CDR3 spans 11 residues. The CDR3 DNA follows: TGTGCCTGGACCCGGGAGAGTGCCCTCCACTTT. This gives the protein CAWTRESALHF.

This clonotype was recorded only once. The J gene is TRBJ2-2, the V gene TRBV12-3 or TRBV12-4, with 14 nucleotides matching TRBD2. The length of the CDR3 is 16 residues. J gave up 5 bases and V 4 bases, and 3 bases lay outside the gene matches. The CDR3 protein is CASSSGLAGVTGELFF. In nucleotides, the CDR3 is TGTGCCAGCAGTTCGGGACTAGCGGGAGTTACCGGGGAGCTGTTTTTT.

This clonotype came up a few times. The chain combines TRBV12-5 with TRBJ2-3; TRBD2 might be the D (6 bases). Trimming took off 7 bases at V and 10 bases at J, with 24 bases between the two ends. There are 15 residues in the CDR3. From germline, CDR1 is LGHNT and CDR2 FRNRAP. CDR3 in DNA: TGTGCTAGTGTCACCGGGACTGAGGTCGGGGAGGCGCAGTATTTT. Protein sequence: CASVTGTEVGEAQYF.

This clonotype was seen a handful of times. The chain links TRBV10-2 to TRBJ1-2; 8 nucleotides match TRBD1. V gave up 6 bases and J gave up 4 bases; unmatched junction bases: 7. The germline CDR1 and CDR2 sequences are WSHSY and SAAADI. This CDR3 has 14 amino acids. CDR3 residues: CASRVGQAFYGYTF. CDR3 DNA: TGCGCCAGCAGGGTGGGACAGGCGTTCTATGGCTACACCTTC.

This clonotype has just a few counts. This chain joins TRBV4-3 and TRBJ2-7; TRBD1 matches 9 bases. This CDR3 comprises 14 residues. Trimming removed 4 bases from V and 6 bases from J; junction bases left unmatched: 7. Germline V lookup: CDR1 LGHNA, CDR2 YSLEER. CDR3 nucleotides: TGCGCCAGCAGCCGGACAGGGGAGGTTACCGAGCAGTACTTC. This sequence encodes CASSRTGEVTEQYF.

This chain connects TRBV29-1 to TRBJ2-3; D call uncertain. V lost 5 bases and J lost 2, with 11 bases in between. The CDR3 runs 13 residues. The germline V gene has CDR1 SQVTM and CDR2 ANQGSEA. The CDR3 DNA reads TGCAGCGTTCAAGGCCGGTACACAGATACGCAGTATTTT. Translated: CSVQGRYTDTQYF.

The chain carries TRBV15 and TRBJ2-5; weak D call: TRBD2 (6 bases). The closer fit of TRBJ2-1 to the DNA end suggests the J call may be wrong. This CDR3 has 14 residues. CDR1 is LNHNV and CDR2 is YYDKDF in the germline V gene (reference sequence). In DNA form, the CDR3 reads TGTGCCACCAGCCTTAGACTAGCCTACAATGAGCAGTTCTTC. Translation: CATSLRLAYNEQFF.

This clonotype has just a few counts. The V call is TRBV5-5, the J call TRBJ2-3; TRBD2 matches at 12 bases. This CDR3 has 15 residues. Trimming took 4 bases from V and 8 from J; bases not matched to a gene: 8. Germline-derived CDR1 and CDR2 are SGHKS and YYEKEE (reference sequence). The CDR3 sequence is CASSALAGGSGTQYF. The CDR3 nucleotides are TGTGCCAGCAGCGCTCTAGCGGGAGGGTCGGGTACGCAGTATTTT.

This chain connects TRBV6-2 or TRBV6-3 to TRBJ1-6, with D uncertain. Germline CDR1 MNHEY, CDR2 SVGEGT. The CDR3 runs 17 residues. The V end lost 2 bases, the J end lost 4 bases, and 15 bases lay between the germline ends. The CDR3 sequence: CASSYRGGSAYNSPLHF. The CDR3 DNA sequence: TGTGCCAGCAGTTACAGAGGAGGATCGGCATATAATTCACCCCTCCACTTT.

This clonotype was picked up a small number of times. The rearrangement joins TRBV12-3 or TRBV12-4 to TRBJ2-1; perhaps TRBD1 as D (6 bases). The V and J ends lost 5 bases and 10 bases respectively, with 15 bases between them. CDR3 length: 13 amino acids. Written as DNA, the CDR3 is TGTGCCAGCAGTCACATCAACAGGGAGGAGCAGTTCTTC. Translating gives CASSHINREEQFF.

The chain links TRBV20-1 to TRBJ1-4; weak D call: TRBD1 (6 bases). The V gene lost 6 bases and the J gene lost 0 bases, with 17 bases spanning the gap. Germline values: CDR1 DFQATT, CDR2 SNEGSKA (reference sequence). This CDR3 contains 16 residues. CDR3 sequence: CSANTGMAATNEKLFF. In nucleotides, the CDR3 is TGCAGTGCAAATACAGGGATGGCGGCAACTAATGAAAAACTGTTTTTT.

As regards this clonotype: The germline gene is not matched at one end of the junction; a read error may be the cause. The rearrangement links TRBV9 to TRBJ2-2, with 7 bases that match TRBD1. Germline CDR1 and CDR2: SGDLS and YYNGEE. The CDR3 totals 17 residues. Written as DNA, the CDR3 is TGTGCCAGCAGCATCCGAATCGAGGGGGCGAATACCGGGGAGCTGTTTTTT. It encodes CASSIRIEGANTGELFF.

V is TRBV20-1 and J is TRBJ1-1; D is possibly TRBD1 (6 bases). V was clipped by 5 bases and J by 1 base, with 8 bases between them. Germline CDR1 and CDR2: DFQATT and SNEGSKA (reference sequence). The CDR3 loop spans 12 amino acids. This chain's CDR3 is CSAFRGNTEAFF. The CDR3 bases are TGCAGTGCTTTCAGGGGGAACACTGAAGCTTTCTTT.